A selection of T cell receptor beta chains follows, all from one sample in a study of T cells in Graves' hyperthyroidism and ophthalmopathy. TCRdb called the multiplex PCR reads again in MiXCR, with one record for every CDR3 protein. The sample records 490,000 or so distinct CDR3 sequences, 46% being singletons. The sample was peripheral blood or thyroid tissue (not recorded which). The receptors shown here come from an adult woman with Graves' disease, either hyperthyroidism or ophthalmopathy (not recorded which). The CDR3 runs from the conserved cysteine through the conserved F or W. The order of the fields is J gene, V gene, clone size, D gene, CDR3 protein, CDR3 DNA. D genes are given only for firm matches. Some rows have no size entry. The others give once, few or many, or a class for an expanded clone.

TRBJ1-2,TRBV10-3,.,.,CAISEAGEANYGYTF,TGTGCCATCAGTGAGGCCGGGGAAGCTAACTATGGCTACACCTTC
TRBJ2-3,TRBV7-9,.,.,CASSSTPPDTQYF,TGTGCCAGCAGCTCGACCCCACCAGATACGCAGTATTTT
TRBJ2-7,TRBV3-1,.,TRBD2,CASSQGVLAGYEQYF,TGTGCCAGCAGCCAAGGTGTACTAGCGGGTTACGAGCAGTACTTC
TRBJ2-7,TRBV28,once,TRBD1,CASSLESGGAYEQYF,TGTGCCAGCAGTTTAGAATCAGGGGGCGCGTACGAGCAGTACTTC
TRBJ2-7,TRBV2,.,.,CASSALGQYYEQYF,TGTGCCAGCAGTGCATTAGGGCAGTACTACGAGCAGTACTTC
TRBJ2-7,TRBV10-1,few,.,CASSESSGAEYEQYF,TGCGCCAGCAGTGAGTCATCGGGAGCAGAGTACGAGCAGTACTTC
TRBJ1-5,TRBV2,.,.,CASSEGTVDNQPQHF,TGTGCCAGCAGTGAAGGGACAGTCGATAATCAGCCCCAGCATTTT
TRBJ1-2,TRBV20-1,many,TRBD1,CSARGQKDYGYTF,TGCAGTGCTAGGGGACAGAAAGACTATGGCTACACCTTC
TRBJ2-7,TRBV20-1,many,.,CSAWSSYEQYF,TGCAGTGCTTGGAGCTCCTACGAGCAGTACTTC
TRBJ2-5,TRBV15,.,TRBD2,CATSGPGLPPETQYF,TGTGCCACCAGCGGGCCGGGACTACCCCCGGAGACCCAGTACTTC
TRBJ1-3,TRBV15,.,.,CATSRQRAGLGNTIYF,TGTGCCACCAGCAGACAAAGAGCAGGATTGGGAAACACCATATATTTT
TRBJ1-5,TRBV19,many,.,CASIPAGAGIHQPQHF,TGTGCCAGTATCCCCGCCGGGGCGGGGATCCATCAGCCCCAGCATTTT
TRBJ2-7,TRBV20-1,many,.,CSGRSQTYEQYF,TGCAGCGGCCGAAGTCAAACCTACGAGCAGTACTTC
TRBJ2-5,TRBV7-9,.,TRBD2,CASSLRLAGTEETQYF,TGTGCCAGCAGCTTACGACTAGCGGGGACAGAAGAGACCCAGTACTTC
TRBJ2-5,TRBV9,once,TRBD2,CASSLRTSGAETQYF,TGTGCCAGCAGCTTACGTACTAGCGGTGCAGAGACCCAGTACTTC
TRBJ2-6,TRBV20-1,many,TRBD2,CSASLREGQTGANVLTF,TGCAGTGCTAGTCTGCGGGAGGGCCAAACTGGGGCCAACGTCCTGACTTTC
TRBJ1-1,TRBV10-1,.,.,CASSGVGSRYTEALF,TGCGCCAGCAGTGGAGTCGGGTCCAGATACACTGAAGCTCTCTTT
TRBJ2-5,TRBV9,many,TRBD2,CASSVGGLAAQETQYF,TGTGCCAGCAGCGTAGGGGGACTAGCGGCCCAAGAGACCCAGTACTTC
TRBJ2-2,TRBV29-1,.,.,CSVKGRERTGELFF,TGCAGCGTTAAGGGCAGGGAGAGGACCGGGGAGCTGTTTTTT
TRBJ1-2,TRBV29-1,many,.,CSVDPLTNYGYTF,TGCAGCGTTGACCCACTAACTAACTATGGCTACACCTTC
TRBJ1-2,TRBV24-1,.,.,CASSYSNSYGYTF,TGTGCCAGCAGTTACTCGAATTCCTATGGCTACACCTTC
TRBJ2-6,TRBV7-9,many,.,CASSPPSGSYVLTF,TGTGCCAGCAGCCCCCCTTCGGGTTCCTACGTCCTGACTTTC
TRBJ2-7,TRBV5-6,many,TRBD1,CASSAGQGGYEQYF,TGTGCCAGCAGCGCGGGACAGGGCGGCTACGAGCAGTACTTC
TRBJ2-3,TRBV7-8,.,TRBD2,CASSLARTSGRATDTQYF,TGTGCCAGCAGCTTAGCGCGGACTAGCGGGAGGGCCACGGATACGCAGTATTTT
TRBJ1-2,TRBV19,once,TRBD1,CASSIRRGGGGYTF,TGTGCCAGTAGTATCAGGAGAGGGGGCGGCGGCTACACCTTC
TRBJ2-2,TRBV5-1,.,TRBD1,CASSLVDRAGGELFF,TGCGCCAGCAGCTTGGTCGACAGGGCAGGAGGGGAGCTGTTTTTT
TRBJ1-3,TRBV7-2,many,TRBD1,CGITRGAGGPMDTIYF,TGTGGCATAACCCGAGGGGCAGGGGGCCCCATGGACACCATATATTTT
TRBJ2-3,TRBV7-2,few,TRBD2,CASSLAILAGADTQYF,TGTGCCAGCAGCTTAGCGATACTAGCGGGAGCCGATACGCAGTATTTT
TRBJ1-2,TRBV24-1,few,.,CATSDHGVHGYTF,TGTGCCACCAGTGATCACGGGGTCCATGGCTACACCTTC
TRBJ1-5,TRBV19,many,.,CASNWGVRQPQHF,TGTGCCAGTAATTGGGGGGTTCGCCAGCCCCAGCATTTT
TRBJ1-5,TRBV7-8,.,.,CTSSLGFRGNQPQHF,TGTACCAGCAGCTTAGGGTTCCGGGGCAATCAGCCCCAGCATTTT
TRBJ1-2,TRBV7-8,few,.,CASSQDRGRGYGYTF,TGCGCCAGCAGCCAAGATCGGGGCAGGGGTTATGGCTACACCTTC
TRBJ2-5,TRBV29-1,once,TRBD1,CSGRTGGTQYF,TGCAGCGGCCGGACAGGGGGGACCCAGTACTTC
TRBJ1-1,TRBV5-4,few,.,CASSLVGGPNTEAFF,TGTGCCAGCAGCCTAGTGGGGGGACCGAACACTGAAGCTTTCTTT
TRBJ1-1,TRBV4-2,many,TRBD1,CASSQDLQGERVAFF,TGTGCCAGCAGCCAAGATTTACAGGGGGAAAGGGTGGCTTTCTTT
TRBJ1-5,TRBV20-1,many,.,CSARWGPPMSNQPQHF,TGCAGTGCTAGATGGGGCCCCCCAATGAGCAATCAGCCCCAGCATTTT
TRBJ1-1,TRBV24-1,.,.,CATSDWGFTEAFF,TGTGCCACCAGTGATTGGGGCTTCACTGAAGCTTTCTTT
TRBJ2-7,TRBV7-2,.,.,CASLSTDYEQYF,TGTGCCAGCTTGAGTACCGACTACGAGCAGTACTTC
TRBJ1-2,TRBV3-1,few,TRBD1,CASSRAGTASANYGYTF,TGTGCCAGCAGCCGAGCCGGGACAGCCTCCGCTAACTATGGCTACACCTTC
TRBJ2-5,TRBV4-2,many,.,CASSLNLVETQYF,TGTGCCAGCAGCCTAAACCTGGTAGAGACCCAGTACTTC
TRBJ1-6,TRBV7-9,.,.,CASSPPSAVNSPLHF,TGTGCCAGCAGCCCCCCTTCGGCAGTCAATTCACCCCTCCACTTT
TRBJ1-2,TRBV5-1,few,TRBD1,CASSPGQGWGYTF,TGCGCCAGCAGCCCCGGACAGGGTTGGGGCTACACCTTC
TRBJ2-7,TRBV12-3/TRBV12-4,few,TRBD2,CASSRLAGGNYEQYF,TGTGCCAGCAGTAGACTAGCGGGAGGAAACTACGAGCAGTACTTC
TRBJ1-4,TRBV10-3,many,.,CAISEWDTGEKLFF,TGTGCCATCAGTGAGTGGGACACTGGGGAAAAACTGTTTTTT
TRBJ1-4,TRBV10-2,few,.,CASSTGTVNEKLFF,TGCGCCAGCAGCACAGGGACGGTTAATGAAAAACTGTTTTTT
TRBJ1-4,TRBV9,.,TRBD1,CASSVFPGQGNEKLFF,TGTGCCAGCAGCGTATTTCCGGGACAGGGGAATGAAAAACTGTTTTTT
TRBJ2-2,TRBV2,.,.,CASSEQGANTGELFF,TGTGCCAGCAGTGAACAAGGGGCGAACACCGGGGAGCTGTTTTTT
TRBJ1-5,TRBV19,.,.,CASINGRGDKPQHF,TGTGCCAGTATCAATGGGAGGGGTGATAAGCCCCAGCATTTT
TRBJ1-2,TRBV5-1,.,TRBD1,CASRGQGFNYGYTF,TGCGCCAGCAGAGGACAGGGATTTAACTATGGCTACACCTTC
TRBJ1-2,TRBV20-1,.,.,CSARDFGRIDYGYTF,TGCAGTGCTAGAGACTTCGGACGGATCGACTATGGCTACACCTTC
TRBJ1-2,TRBV20-1,.,TRBD1,CSARRQGDGYTF,TGCAGTGCTAGACGACAGGGAGATGGCTACACCTTC